The 5 T cell receptor beta chains below were found in one sample sequenced in a study of OX40 agonist ivuxolimab in advanced cancers. Produced via immunoSEQ multiplex PCR; TCRdb's table is partial and in-frame only. The repertoire holds about 79,000 clones, with roughly 80% as singletons. The sequences come from CD4+ or CD8+ T cells sorted from blood, collected in a trial of the OX40 agonist ivuxolimab. The receptors were gathered from an adult with an advanced solid tumor such as melanoma, head and neck, liver or kidney cancer.

The rearrangement joins TRBV28 to TRBJ1-2, with D maybe TRBD1 (5 bases). With 8 bases removed from V and 5 bases from J, the gap between germline ends came to 9 bases. This CDR3 spans 11 amino acids. Germline V gene lookup returns CDR1 MDHEN and CDR2 SYDVKM. The CDR3 spells CASGADYGYTF. As DNA, the CDR3 is TGTGCCAGCGGGGCAGATTATGGCTACACCTTC.

The genes are TRBV29-1 and TRBJ1-5; unclear D gene. V was clipped by 6 bases and J by 0 bases, with 9 bases between them. Germline CDR1 reads SQVTM; CDR2 reads ANQGSEA. This CDR3 is 13 amino acids long. The CDR3 region has the DNA TGCAGCGTGGGAGGGTATAGCAATCAGCCCCAGCATTTT. Translated, it gives CSVGGYSNQPQHF. The variable domain in full, completed from reference TRBV29-1 and TRBJ1-5, reads SAVISQKPSRDICQRGTSLTIQCQVDSQVTMMFWYRQQPGQSLTLIATANQGSEATYESGFVIDKFPISRPNLTFSTLTVSNMSPEDSSIYLCSVGGYSNQPQHFGDGTRLSIL.

The chain is built from TRBV5-4 and TRBJ2-2; TRBD1 might be the D (5 bases). This CDR3 region has 15 residues. CDR1 SGHNT and CDR2 YYREEE come from the germline V gene (reference sequence). The V gene lost 5 bases and the J gene lost 0 bases, with 11 bases spanning the gap. The CDR3 loop reads CASRTDSTNTGELFF. The CDR3 DNA sequence: TGTGCCAGCAGAACCGACAGCACGAACACCGGGGAGCTGTTTTTT.

This clone was counted only a few times. This chain connects TRBV6-1 to TRBJ1-1, with D possibly TRBD1 on 5 matching bases. This CDR3 has 17 amino acids. Germline V gives CDR1 MNHNS, CDR2 SASEGT. V lost 0 bases, J lost 3 bases, and 17 bases lay in between. This chain's CDR3 is CASSEAQGDITDTEAFF. Written as DNA, the CDR3 is TGTGCCAGCAGTGAAGCGCAGGGTGACATAACGGACACTGAAGCTTTCTTT.

The chain uses TRBV5-5 and TRBJ1-5, with 11 bases that match TRBD1. Germline V CDR1 and CDR2: SGHKS, YYEKEE (reference sequence). CDR3 size: 19 residues. V lost 1 base, J lost 0 bases, and 9 bases stayed unmatched. The CDR3: CASSLFGTGGTNSNQPQHF. The CDR3 DNA is TGTGCCAGCAGCTTGTTCGGGACAGGGGGGACGAATAGCAATCAGCCCCAGCATTTT.